These T cell receptor beta chains were read from a single sample in a study of cytomegalovirus exposure and HLA in healthy donors. TCRdb's table, derived via immunoSEQ multiplex PCR, lists solely in-frame clones and lacks some. Of under 170,000 clones in the sample, about 60% were seen once. The sequenced material came from PBMCs. Receptors were obtained from a woman between 55 and 75 years old in good health and CMV-seropositive. Each CDR3 is given with its conserved first and last residue. Fields, in order: V gene, J gene, clone size, D gene, CDR3 length, CDR3 protein, CDR3 DNA. The D gene is left open where the match is weak. For some rows the clone size is stated as once, few or many, or as a class when expanded; others skip it.

V gene: TRBV19
J gene: TRBJ2-3
clone size: -
D gene: TRBD2
CDR3 length: 14
CDR3 protein: CATSMVAGPDTQYF
CDR3 DNA: TGTGCCACCTCCATGGTAGCGGGACCAGATACGCAGTATTTT

V gene: TRBV5-6
J gene: TRBJ1-4
clone size: -
D gene: -
CDR3 length: 16
CDR3 protein: CASSAGIGESNEKLFF
CDR3 DNA: TGTGCCAGCAGCGCCGGTATTGGGGAGAGTAATGAAAAACTGTTTTTT

V gene: TRBV29-1
J gene: TRBJ2-1
clone size: -
D gene: -
CDR3 length: 10
CDR3 protein: CSVVNNEQFF
CDR3 DNA: TGCAGCGTCGTTAACAATGAGCAGTTCTTC

V gene: TRBV7-6
J gene: TRBJ2-1
clone size: -
D gene: -
CDR3 length: 12
CDR3 protein: CASSTEMNEQFF
CDR3 DNA: TGTGCCAGCAGCACAGAAATGAATGAGCAGTTCTTC

V gene: TRBV5-1
J gene: TRBJ2-4
clone size: few
D gene: TRBD1
CDR3 length: 17
CDR3 protein: CASSLNGQGLAKNIQYF
CDR3 DNA: TGCGCCAGCAGCTTAAACGGACAGGGGTTGGCCAAAAACATTCAGTACTTC

V gene: TRBV6-6
J gene: TRBJ2-5
clone size: -
D gene: TRBD2
CDR3 length: 15
CDR3 protein: CASSYSILAGQTQYF
CDR3 DNA: TGTGCCAGCAGTTACTCGATACTAGCGGGCCAGACCCAGTACTTC

V gene: TRBV7-6
J gene: TRBJ2-3
clone size: few
D gene: -
CDR3 length: 14
CDR3 protein: CASSLGTGTDTQYF
CDR3 DNA: TGTGCCAGCAGCTTAGGGACAGGCACAGATACGCAGTATTTT

V gene: TRBV18
J gene: TRBJ2-1
clone size: -
D gene: TRBD2
CDR3 length: 15
CDR3 protein: CASSPPREGPAEQFF
CDR3 DNA: TGTGCCAGCTCACCACCGCGGGAGGGCCCGGCTGAGCAGTTCTTC

V gene: TRBV6-5
J gene: TRBJ1-2
clone size: -
D gene: -
CDR3 length: 16
CDR3 protein: CASSYSGTRGDYGYTF
CDR3 DNA: TGTGCCAGCAGTTACTCCGGGACTCGCGGAGACTATGGCTACACCTTC

V gene: TRBV18
J gene: TRBJ2-1
clone size: -
D gene: TRBD2
CDR3 length: 15
CDR3 protein: CASSRTSDGNNEQFF
CDR3 DNA: TGTGCCAGCTCAAGGACTAGCGATGGGAATAATGAGCAGTTCTTC

V gene: TRBV7-9
J gene: TRBJ2-1
clone size: few
D gene: TRBD1
CDR3 length: 16
CDR3 protein: CASSPLRDRGLNEQFF
CDR3 DNA: TGTGCCAGCAGCCCGCTCCGGGACAGGGGGTTAAATGAGCAGTTCTTC

V gene: TRBV7-9
J gene: TRBJ2-7
clone size: -
D gene: -
CDR3 length: 14
CDR3 protein: CASSPFARGAEQYF
CDR3 DNA: TGTGCCAGCAGCCCGTTCGCCAGGGGAGCCGAGCAGTACTTC

V gene: TRBV10-3
J gene: TRBJ2-7
clone size: -
D gene: TRBD1
CDR3 length: 14
CDR3 protein: CAINPQGDPGEQYF
CDR3 DNA: TGTGCCATCAATCCACAGGGGGACCCCGGCGAGCAGTACTTC

V gene: TRBV5-1
J gene: TRBJ2-7
clone size: once
D gene: TRBD1
CDR3 length: 14
CDR3 protein: CASSLVGQGGEQYF
CDR3 DNA: TGCGCCAGCAGCTTGGTTGGACAGGGCGGGGAGCAGTACTTC

V gene: TRBV4-1
J gene: TRBJ2-3
clone size: -
D gene: -
CDR3 length: 15
CDR3 protein: CASSQENYPTDTQYF
CDR3 DNA: TGCGCCAGCAGCCAAGAGAACTACCCCACAGATACGCAGTATTTT

V gene: TRBV7-3
J gene: TRBJ2-5
clone size: few
D gene: TRBD2
CDR3 length: 16
CDR3 protein: CASSLLAGGRGETQYF
CDR3 DNA: TGTGCCAGCAGCTTGCTAGCGGGAGGGCGGGGAGAGACCCAGTACTTC

V gene: TRBV2
J gene: TRBJ2-1
clone size: -
D gene: TRBD2
CDR3 length: 18
CDR3 protein: CASSEETSGSVPYNEQFF
CDR3 DNA: TGTGCCAGCAGTGAGGAAACTAGCGGGAGCGTTCCCTACAATGAGCAGTTCTTC

V gene: TRBV5-1
J gene: TRBJ1-1
clone size: few
D gene: -
CDR3 length: 15
CDR3 protein: CASSPQQEVNTEAFF
CDR3 DNA: TGCGCCAGCAGCCCTCAACAGGAAGTGAACACTGAAGCTTTCTTT

V gene: TRBV15
J gene: TRBJ2-7
clone size: -
D gene: TRBD1
CDR3 length: 14
CDR3 protein: CATSREGQAYEQYF
CDR3 DNA: TGTGCCACCAGCAGAGAGGGACAGGCGTACGAGCAGTACTTC

V gene: TRBV6-5
J gene: TRBJ2-5
clone size: many
D gene: -
CDR3 length: 12
CDR3 protein: CATSGDQETQYF
CDR3 DNA: TGTGCCACCTCCGGGGACCAAGAGACCCAGTACTTC